Following are 21 T cell receptor beta chains from one sample sequenced in a study of T and B cells in COVID-19 patients. BIOMED2 TRB-A/B primer pools were used in multiplex TRB PCR. TCRdb passed the multiplex PCR reads through MiXCR, listing each CDR3 protein once. The data hold thousands of distinct CDR3 sequences, with 20% to 25% observed a single time. TRB was amplified from around 250-460 ng of blood genomic DNA. The sequenced material came from blood. These receptors were obtained from a human donor with active COVID-19.

This CDR3 reads CASSLEPRDNWNGYTF. Written as DNA, the CDR3 is TGTGCCAGCAGCTTGGAACCCAGGGATAATTGGAATGGCTACACCTTC. The chain links TRBV11-3 to TRBJ1-2; tentatively, D is TRBD1 (5 bases). The ends were cut back, 3 bases at V and 6 bases at J, with 20 bases in the middle. The CDR3 totals 16 residues. Per germline, CDR1 SGHNT and CDR2 YENEEA.

The chain carries TRBV29-1 and TRBJ2-1; a possible D gene is TRBD2 (6 bases). The CDR3 is made up of 20 amino acids. Trimming removed 3 bases from V and 3 bases from J, with 30 bases in between. Germline V gene lookup returns CDR1 SQVTM and CDR2 ANQGSEA. The CDR3 region is CSVERLATGPSETSYNEQFF. CDR3 bases: TGCAGCGTTGAGCGGCTAGCGACCGGACCGTCGGAGACAAGCTACAATGAGCAGTTCTTC.

This clonotype ranks as large. The chain employs TRBV19 and TRBJ2-6; D is undetermined. This CDR3 comprises 15 residues. With 3 bases removed from V and 0 bases from J, the gap between germline ends came to 6 bases. Germline CDR1 reads LNHDA; CDR2 reads SQIVND (reference sequence). CDR3 protein: CASSIQSSGANVLTF. CDR3 sequence (DNA): TGTGCCAGTAGTATCCAGAGCTCTGGGGCCAACGTCCTGACTTTC.

Judged by abundance, this clonotype is large. The rearrangement links TRBV19 to TRBJ2-2, with 7 bases that match TRBD1. After removal of 7 bases from V and 3 bases from J, the junction contained 11 bases not matched to a gene. The V gene's germline CDR1 is LNHDA and CDR2 SQIVND (reference sequence). The CDR3 has 16 amino acids. CDR3 coding DNA: TGTGCCAGTACCATCGGGGCGACAGGGTACACCGGGGAGCTGTTTTTT. Protein product: CASTIGATGYTGELFF.

This clonotype has a single count. The CDR3 DNA follows: TGCAGCGTTGAACTGCTACCGACCGGACCGTTGGAGACAAGCTACAATGAGCAGTTCTTC. Translation: CSVELLPTGPLETSYNEQFF. This chain connects TRBV29-1 to TRBJ2-1; D uncertain. Germline assignment: CDR1 SQVTM and CDR2 ANQGSEA. This CDR3 contains 20 residues. V was pared by 2 bases and J by 3 bases, with 29 bases between.

The genes are TRBV12-3 or TRBV12-4 and TRBJ2-4; 9 bases match TRBD1. The CDR3 runs 17 residues. Trimming took 5 bases from V and 0 from J; bases not matched to a gene: 8. The CDR3 region has the DNA TGTGCCAGCAGTCCCGGACAGGGGTCCTTAGCCAAAAACATTCAGTACTTC. Its protein product is CASSPGQGSLAKNIQYF.

Sample share makes this clonotype medium-sized. V gene TRBV30 combines with J gene TRBJ2-6; D gene unclear. CDR1 is GTSNPN, CDR2 SVGIG, per germline (reference sequence). This CDR3 contains 15 residues. Trimming took off 0 bases at V and 0 bases at J, with 6 bases between the two ends. CDR3 DNA sequence: TGTGCCTGGAGTGTAGGTATCTCTGGGGCCAACGTCCTGACTTTC. Protein sequence: CAWSVGISGANVLTF.

By sample fraction, this clonotype is medium-sized (0.01 to 0.1%). The chain recombines TRBV27 with TRBJ1-2; D is uncertain. CDR3 length: 15 amino acids. V lost 7 bases, J lost 8 bases, and 23 bases lay in between. Germline CDR1 is MNHEY and CDR2 is SMNVEV (reference sequence). CDR3 amino acids: CASTMNKEGGPGYTF. CDR3 sequence (DNA): TGTGCCAGCACCATGAACAAGGAGGGAGGCCCGGGCTACACCTTC.

This clonotype came up a few times. This chain links TRBV7-9 with TRBJ1-5; 7 bases line up with TRBD1. This CDR3 has 13 amino acids. Germline V gene sequence: CDR1 SEHNR, CDR2 FQNEAQ (reference sequence). The trim removed 3 bases at V and 4 bases at J, leaving 0 bases unmatched. The CDR3 reads CASSLGQNQPQHF. CDR3 DNA sequence: TGTGCCAGCAGCTTGGGACAGAATCAGCCCCAGCATTTT. The full variable domain, completed using reference TRBV7-9 and TRBJ1-5, is DTGVSQNPRHKITKRGQNVTFRCDPISEHNRLYWYRQTLGQGPEFLTYFQNEAQLEKSRLLSDRFSAERPKGSFSTLEIQRTEQGDSAMYLCASSLGQNQPQHFGDGTRLSIL.

Only a few counts were recorded for this clonotype. The chain couples TRBV6-2 or TRBV6-3 to TRBJ2-5; the match to TRBD1 covers 8 bases. Per the germline V gene, CDR1 is MNHEY and CDR2 is SVGEGT. The CDR3 extends over 14 amino acids. The V gene end was trimmed by 2 bases and the J gene end by 6 bases; junction bases not matched to a gene: 5. The CDR3 sequence: CASSYQGAGKTQYF. The CDR3 DNA is TGTGCCAGCAGTTACCAGGGGGCTGGGAAGACCCAGTACTTC.

By proportion, this clonotype is large. J is TRBJ2-1 and V is TRBV11-3; 11 bases align to TRBD2. This CDR3 is 15 amino acids long. Germline V gene data show CDR1 as SGHNT and CDR2 as YENEEA. Unmatched junction bases numbered 4, after V lost 5 bases and J lost 4 bases. The CDR3 protein is CASSLAGGTYNEQFF. The CDR3 DNA is TGTGCCAGCAGCCTAGCGGGGGGCACATACAATGAGCAGTTCTTC.

The genes are TRBV29-1 and TRBJ2-1; 11 bases agree with TRBD2. Germline V CDR1 and CDR2: SQVTM, ANQGSEA. Losses at the gene ends were 5 bases for V and 3 bases for J; bases not matched to a gene: 3. This CDR3 is built from 14 residues. This chain's CDR3 is CSVLTSGDYNEQFF. The CDR3 DNA reads TGCAGCGTTCTGACTAGCGGGGACTACAATGAGCAGTTCTTC.

By frequency in the sample, this clonotype is medium-sized. V is TRBV18 and J is TRBJ1-2; 7 nucleotides agree with TRBD1. Looked up from germline, CDR1 is KGHSH and CDR2 is LQKENI. The V gene end was trimmed by 2 bases and the J gene end by 6 bases; junction bases not matched to a gene: 12. The CDR3 spans 16 residues. The CDR3 bases are TGTGCCAGCTCACCATACAGACAGGGTACCGAGGATGGCTACACCTTC. Translating it yields CASSPYRQGTEDGYTF.

This clonotype counts as medium-sized. The V call is TRBV27, the J call TRBJ1-6, with 8 bases matching TRBD1. This CDR3 spans 18 amino acids. V was pared by 0 bases and J by 8 bases, with 12 bases of the junction left unmatched. The germline gives CDR1 MNHEY, CDR2 SMNVEV (reference sequence). The CDR3, as DNA: TGTGCCAGCAGTTTATCTGGCAGGGGGCAGGGGAGGGATTCACCCCTCCACTTT. This codes for CASSLSGRGQGRDSPLHF.

Worth noting for this clonotype: It is likely a read error, because the conserved phenylalanine at the end of the CDR3 is missing. This sequence joins TRBV24-1 and TRBJ2-7, with 8 bases fitting TRBD2. With 9 bases clipped from V and 5 bases from J, the junction kept 14 bases outside the gene matches. The CDR3 extends over 15 amino acids. Germline lookup yields CDR1 KGHDR and CDR2 SFDVKD. The CDR3 nucleotides read TGTGCCACCTCCACTCCCACGACTAGCGTCCACGAGCAGTACTAC. This gives the protein CATSTPTTSVHEQYY.

By share of the sample, this clonotype is large (0.1 to 1%). This chain connects TRBV11-3 to TRBJ2-5; TRBD2 aligns across 9 bases. The CDR3 is 14 amino acids. The trim removed 5 bases at V and 6 bases at J, leaving 7 bases unmatched. The germline gives CDR1 SGHNT, CDR2 YENEEA. The CDR3: CASSPSSGTQTQYF. As DNA, the CDR3 is TGTGCCAGCAGCCCATCTAGCGGGACACAGACCCAGTACTTC.

This clonotype is deemed medium-sized. This chain connects TRBV19 to TRBJ1-1; tentative D call: TRBD1 (6 bases). V was pared by 5 bases and J by 5 bases, with 15 bases between. Germline CDR1 reads LNHDA; CDR2 reads SQIVND (reference sequence). The CDR3 has 14 residues. CDR3 nucleotides: TGTGCCAGTAGTGCCGACAGGTTGAGGACTGAAGCTTTCTTT. This codes for CASSADRLRTEAFF.

The chain joins TRBV2 to TRBJ2-5; the match to TRBD2 covers 7 bases. The CDR3 consists of 15 residues. V was pared by 5 bases and J by 2 bases, with 8 bases of the junction left unmatched. Germline V CDR1 and CDR2: SNHLY, FYNNEI. Written as DNA, the CDR3 is TGTGCCAGCAGTCGAACCGGGACTATACAAGAGACCCAGTACTTC. Translating gives CASSRTGTIQETQYF. Drawing the rest from reference TRBV2 and TRBJ2-5, the complete variable domain is EPEVTQTPSHQVTQMGQEVILRCVPISNHLYFYWYRQILGQKVEFLVSFYNNEISEKSEIFDDQFSVERPDGSNFTLKIRSTKLEDSAMYFCASSRTGTIQETQYFGPGTRLLVL.

The chain employs TRBV20-1 and TRBJ1-2; unclear D gene. Trimming took 5 bases from V and 2 from J, leaving 12 bases between them. Germline CDR1 is DFQATT and CDR2 is SNEGSKA (reference sequence). The CDR3 totals 13 residues. CDR3 DNA: TGCAGTGCTCCCCCCCCCCAAAACTATGGCTACACCTTC. It encodes CSAPPPQNYGYTF.

This clonotype was seen only a few times. The V call is TRBV4-3, the J call TRBJ1-2, with 9 bases identical to TRBD1. Germline values: CDR1 LGHNA, CDR2 YSLEER. Germline trimming cut 5 bases from V and 7 bases from J; bases unmatched to any gene: 8. The CDR3 extends over 14 amino acids. CDR3 sequence reads: CASSERTGALGYTF. CDR3 nucleotides: TGCGCCAGCAGCGAACGGACAGGGGCTCTTGGCTACACCTTC.

This clonotype was recorded a few times. The gene calls are TRBV24-1 and TRBJ2-1, with D uncertain. The CDR3 length is 13 residues. Germline V gene lookup returns CDR1 KGHDR and CDR2 SFDVKD. V lost 4 bases, J lost 2 bases, and 5 bases lay in between. The CDR3 nucleotides are TGTGCCACCAGTGACCAGGCCTACAATGAGCAGTTCTTC. It translates to CATSDQAYNEQFF.